This T cell receptor beta chain was documented in a study of CD8+CD57+ T cells in acquired aplastic anemia. CDR3 and TCR beta VDJ profiling relied on genomic DNA as the template. TCRdb reprocessed the reads with MiXCR, giving one entry per CDR3 protein. The sample comprises 150,000 to 200,000 distinct CDR3 sequences, around 60% of which are singletons, and 35% to 50% rests with the top ten. This TCR came from a human donor in good health. The specimen was sorted CD4+, CD8+, or CD8+CD57+ T cells (not recorded which) from PBMCs.

The CDR3: CATSREVAGELFF. As DNA, the CDR3 is TGTGCCACCAGCAGAGAAGTCGCCGGGGAGCTGTTTTTT. The rearrangement uses TRBV15 and TRBJ2-2; D not certain. There are 13 residues in the CDR3. The V end lost 0 bases, the J end lost 6 bases, and 5 bases lay between the germline ends. Germline values: CDR1 LNHNV, CDR2 YYDKDF (reference sequence).